This T cell receptor beta chain was sequenced in a study of blood T cell repertoires in COVID-19. Clones were read by immunoSEQ multiplex PCR, and TCRdb kept only the in-frame ones, dropping some. The sample includes roughly 380,000 clones, about 90% of them seen just once. The V segment lost 4 bases and the J segment 8 bases; nucleotides outside the gene matches: 2. Germline V gene lookup returns CDR1 SGHRS and CDR2 YFSETQ. The CDR3 spans 12 residues. Two negative PCRs, clearance, or symptom resolution were required of recovered Cohort 3 donors. The sample taken for sequencing was PBMCs or T cells enriched from blood (not recorded which). This clonotype originated in a woman under 40 who had recovered from COVID-19. This chain joins TRBV5-1 and TRBJ1-1, with 10 bases fitting TRBD1. DNA of the CDR3: TGCGCCAGCAGCAGGGGACAGGGGGAAGCTTTCTTT. It encodes CASSRGQGEAFF.